These T cell receptor beta chains were read from a single sample in a study of blood T cell repertoires in COVID-19. Method: immunoSEQ multiplex PCR; TCRdb's copy keeps in-frame clones and lacks some. The data show some 490,000 clones, approximately 83% seen once. Sequenced sample: peripheral blood. These receptor sequences come from a human donor in a cohort sampled during active COVID-19. CDR3s leave out the opening cysteine and the closing phenylalanine or tryptophan.

j_call v_call cdr3_aa
TRBJ2-5 TRBV15 ASGTYQETQY
TRBJ2-5 TRBV28 ASSSTDPRKTQY
TRBJ2-7 TRBV29-1 SVIEGYEQY
TRBJ2-7 TRBV28 ASPSGTGPDEQY
TRBJ1-2 TRBV5-1 ASSLGTGGYKGLGYGYT
TRBJ2-1 TRBV29-1 SVLAGSYNEQF
TRBJ1-2 TRBV30 AWSAPGQAYYGYT
TRBJ2-7 TRBV11-1 ASSYGGVSYEQY
TRBJ1-1 TRBV10-3 AISESGRGDTEAF
TRBJ2-7 TRBV7-2 ASSYRASYEQY
TRBJ1-5 TRBV18 ASSPSDNRNQPQH
TRBJ1-1 TRBV6-5 AVRDRGNTEAF
TRBJ1-2 TRBV5-1 ASSLTGEGYT
TRBJ2-7 TRBV30 AWRERDSGRTYEQY
TRBJ1-5 TRBV12-3/TRBV12-4 ASSLTGGQPQH
TRBJ2-3 TRBV29-1 SVGLAGVSTDTQY
TRBJ2-4 TRBV10-3 AISQGAKNIQY
TRBJ1-1 TRBV29-1 SVYGPTGATEAF
TRBJ2-4 TRBV19 ASSQGWNIQY
TRBJ1-5 TRBV3-1/TRBV3-2 ASSQGTGLGPQH
TRBJ2-1 TRBV19 ASSPRRTSGNEQF
TRBJ2-7 TRBV10-1 ASSESDRGAYEQY
TRBJ2-1 TRBV27 ASSPGTSRRPYNEQF
TRBJ2-6 TRBV6-2/TRBV6-3 ASSLYQPGQGGGANVLT
TRBJ2-5 TRBV19 ASSPGQGETQY
TRBJ2-1 TRBV5-1 ASRDSSYNEQF
TRBJ2-1 TRBV5-1 ASSLAPGLYNEQF
TRBJ1-1 TRBV10-3 AMAGGVENTEAF
TRBJ2-7 TRBV6-5 ATFVRPYEQY
TRBJ1-6 TRBV5-5 ASSPGQDFSSYNSPLH
TRBJ2-5 TRBV6-5 ASRRQETQY
TRBJ2-3 TRBV5-1 ASSSQADTQY
TRBJ1-1 TRBV6-5 ASRPGTGAEAF
TRBJ1-1 TRBV5-5 ASSFARRGENTEAF
TRBJ1-1 TRBV4-1 ASSLQRGRETEAF
TRBJ2-3 TRBV29-1 SVEGLARVGTDTQY
TRBJ2-7 TRBV11-2 ASSLADNIGYEQY
TRBJ1-1 TRBV2 ASSVQQGYTEAF
TRBJ2-7 TRBV19 ASSIVGGPVSYEQY
TRBJ2-2 TRBV7-9 ASSPGQGWSGELF
TRBJ2-1 TRBV11-3 ASSLGPLASGLTSYNEQF
TRBJ2-2 TRBV7-3 ASSSGVFPGELF
TRBJ2-1 TRBV19 ASSRQGLNEQF
TRBJ2-7 TRBV5-1 ASSRARGGEAGGLYEQY
TRBJ2-1 TRBV5-4 ASSRQGSSYNEQF
TRBJ1-3 TRBV5-1 ASSSEPTSTIY
TRBJ1-5 TRBV19 ASSKGDQPQH
TRBJ2-3 TRBV5-4 ASSFNLAGGTDTQY
TRBJ2-7 TRBV9 ASSVVPSGPTYEQY
TRBJ2-1 TRBV30 AFAGVGGDEQF
TRBJ1-1 TRBV5-1 ASRYLGGDEAF
TRBJ2-3 TRBV30 AWGSGISTDTQY
TRBJ2-7 TRBV4-3 ASSQDSYRGSYEQY
TRBJ2-3 TRBV7-2 ASSPSRVAGGPN
TRBJ1-4 TRBV7-9 ASSLPTGHEKLF